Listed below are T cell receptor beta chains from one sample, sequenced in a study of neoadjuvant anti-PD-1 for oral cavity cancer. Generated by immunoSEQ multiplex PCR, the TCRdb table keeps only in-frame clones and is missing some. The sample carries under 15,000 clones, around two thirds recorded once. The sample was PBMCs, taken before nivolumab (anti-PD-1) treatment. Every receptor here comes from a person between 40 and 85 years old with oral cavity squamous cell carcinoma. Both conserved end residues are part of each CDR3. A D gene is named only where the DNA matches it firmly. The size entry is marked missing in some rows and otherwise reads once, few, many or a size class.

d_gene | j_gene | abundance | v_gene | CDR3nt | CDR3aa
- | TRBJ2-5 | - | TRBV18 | TGTGCCAGCTCACCACTCCCTCAGGGGCGCGTACAAGAGACCCAGTACTTC | CASSPLPQGRVQETQYF
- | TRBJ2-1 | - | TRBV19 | TGTGCCAGTAGCCGAGTACGGGGGACAGCCTTCTCCTACAATGAGCAGTTCTTC | CASSRVRGTAFSYNEQFF
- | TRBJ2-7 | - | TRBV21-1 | TGTGCCAGCAGCACCGGAATCCGAGGTCCTAACAGCTCCTACGAGCAGTACTTC | CASSTGIRGPNSSYEQYF
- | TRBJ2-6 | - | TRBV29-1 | TGCAGCGTTGCCTGGGCTGGGGCCAACGTCCTGACTTTC | CSVAWAGANVLTF
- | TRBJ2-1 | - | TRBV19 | TGTGCCAGTAGTATCAACCCCCTGTACAATGAGCAGTTCTTC | CASSINPLYNEQFF
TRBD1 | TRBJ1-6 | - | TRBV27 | TGTGCCAGCAGTTTCCATCGACAGGGTAGTTTGTGGAATTCACCCCTCCACTTT | CASSFHRQGSLWNSPLHF
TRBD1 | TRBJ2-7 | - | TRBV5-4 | TGTGCCAGCTCCCGGACAGGCGGCTCCTACGAGCAGTACTTC | CASSRTGGSYEQYF
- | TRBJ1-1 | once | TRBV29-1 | TGCAGCGTTGAGGGCGGGTCAGGGACTGAAGCTTTCTTT | CSVEGGSGTEAFF
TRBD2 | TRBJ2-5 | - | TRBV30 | TGTGCCTGGAGCAATCGGACTAGAAGAGAGACCCAGTACTTC | CAWSNRTRRETQYF
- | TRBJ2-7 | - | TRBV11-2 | TGTGCCAGCAGCTTGGCGGGTGGACAGTACGAGCAGTACTTC | CASSLAGGQYEQYF
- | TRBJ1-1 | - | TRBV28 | TGTGCCATCGAGAGAGGGACGGTGAACACTGAAGCTTTCTTT | CAIERGTVNTEAFF
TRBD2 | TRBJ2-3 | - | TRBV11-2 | TGTGCCAGCAGCTTAGGCGGGGGGCTAACAGATACGCAGTATTTT | CASSLGGGLTDTQYF
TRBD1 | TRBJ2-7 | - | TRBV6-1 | TGTGCCAGCAGTGAAGGTAGGACAGGGGAGACCTACGAGCAGTACTTC | CASSEGRTGETYEQYF
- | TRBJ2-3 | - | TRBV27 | TGTGCCAGCAGTTTTATCATGGGCACAGATACGCAGTATTTT | CASSFIMGTDTQYF
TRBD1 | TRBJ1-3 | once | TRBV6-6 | TGTGCCAGCAGTTCCGGGGGACAGGGGCGTTCGACCATATATTTT | CASSSGGQGRSTIYF
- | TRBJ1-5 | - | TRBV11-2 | TGTGCCAGCAGCTTCTGGCCGACAATCGGAAGCAATCAGCCCCAGCATTTT | CASSFWPTIGSNQPQHF
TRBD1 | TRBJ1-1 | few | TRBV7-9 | TGTGCCAGCAGCTCCCAGACAGGGTTCAACACTGAAGCTTTCTTT | CASSSQTGFNTEAFF
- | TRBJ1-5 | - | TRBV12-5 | TGTGCTAGTGGTGCCCAGGTCCATAGCAATCAGCCCCAGCATTTT | CASGAQVHSNQPQHF
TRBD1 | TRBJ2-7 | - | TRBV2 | TGTGCCAGCCGACAGGGGCCCTCCTACGAGCAGTACTTC | CASRQGPSYEQYF
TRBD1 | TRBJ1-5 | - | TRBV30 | TGTGCCTGGAGTACCGGGACAGGAGACAATCAGCCCCAGCATTTT | CAWSTGTGDNQPQHF
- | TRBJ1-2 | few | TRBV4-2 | TGTGCCAGTAGGGGGGGGATGGGAGGCTACACCTTC | CASRGGMGGYTF
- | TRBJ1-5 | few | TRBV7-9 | TGTGCCAGCAGCTACAGTGGGAACAATCAGCCCCAGCATTTT | CASSYSGNNQPQHF
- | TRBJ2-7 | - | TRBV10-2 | TGCGCCAGCCTGACTGACTTGGGGGCGTACGAGCAGTACTTC | CASLTDLGAYEQYF
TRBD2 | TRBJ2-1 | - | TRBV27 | TGTGCCAGCAGCGTTCCGGGACCGGGGGGCAATGAGCAGTTCTTC | CASSVPGPGGNEQFF
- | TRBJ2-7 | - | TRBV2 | TGTGCCAGCAGTACCGGACAGCTCGGACCCTACGAGCAGTACTTC | CASSTGQLGPYEQYF
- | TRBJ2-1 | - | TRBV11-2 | TGTGCCAGCAGGCCGGGGAAAAATGAGCAGTTCTTC | CASRPGKNEQFF
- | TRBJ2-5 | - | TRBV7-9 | TGTGCCAGCAGCTTAGCGCTCCCGTACCAAGAGACCCAGTACTTC | CASSLALPYQETQYF
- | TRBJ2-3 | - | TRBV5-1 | TGCGCCAGCAGCTTGGAACCTTCCGGGACGATATCTAGCACAGATACGCAGTATTTT | CASSLEPSGTISSTDTQYF
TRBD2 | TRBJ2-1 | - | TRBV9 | TGTGCCAGCAGTCTAGCCGGGACTAGCGGGGCGAGGTTGAGTGAGCAGTTCTTC | CASSLAGTSGARLSEQFF
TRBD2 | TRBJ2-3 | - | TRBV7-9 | TGTGCCAGCAGCTTAGATGGGGGGGTACGAGATACGCAGTATTTT | CASSLDGGVRDTQYF
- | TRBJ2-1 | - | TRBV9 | TGTGCCAGCAGCCCTCAAGCGTTTTCCTACAATGAGCAGTTCTTC | CASSPQAFSYNEQFF
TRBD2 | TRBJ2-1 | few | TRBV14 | TGTGCCAGCAGTTTAACCGGGACTAGTTTCAATGAGCAGTTCTTC | CASSLTGTSFNEQFF
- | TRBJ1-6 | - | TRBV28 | TGTGCCAGCAGTTCCGACATGGGTAGCTCCTATAATTCACCCCTCCACTTT | CASSSDMGSSYNSPLHF
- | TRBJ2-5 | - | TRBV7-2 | TGTGCCAGCAGCTTACGCGCGGGGCCCGGAGGGACCCAGTACTTC | CASSLRAGPGGTQYF
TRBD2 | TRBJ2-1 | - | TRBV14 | TGTGCCAGCAGCCCTAGCGGGGGGGCACACAATGAGCAGTTCTTC | CASSPSGGAHNEQFF
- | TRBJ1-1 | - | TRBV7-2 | TGTGCCAGCAGCCTGGGACGAACTGAAGCTTTCTTT | CASSLGRTEAFF
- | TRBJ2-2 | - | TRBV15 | TGTGCCACCAGCGGTGCGGGACGAAGGAACACCGGGGAGCTGTTTTTT | CATSGAGRRNTGELFF
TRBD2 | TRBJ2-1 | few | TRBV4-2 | TGTGCCAGCAGCCAAGGGTTAGCGGGGGCCTCTATCCCCTACAATGAGCAGTTCTTC | CASSQGLAGASIPYNEQFF
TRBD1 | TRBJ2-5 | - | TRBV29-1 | TGCAGCGCCCTGACAGGGGTGGAGACCCAGTACTTC | CSALTGVETQYF
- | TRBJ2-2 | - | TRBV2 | TGTGCCAGCGGAGAGCAACTACAGGGTACCGGGGAGCTGTTTTTT | CASGEQLQGTGELFF
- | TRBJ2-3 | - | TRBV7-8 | TGTGCCAGCAGCAATTATGTATCTAGCACAGATACGCAGTATTTT | CASSNYVSSTDTQYF
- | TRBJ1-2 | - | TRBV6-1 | TGTGCCAGCAGTGAGGGGCGTTTGTTTGGCTACACCTTC | CASSEGRLFGYTF
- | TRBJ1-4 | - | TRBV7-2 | TGTGCCAGCAGCATTGTAGACGGAAAACTGTTTTTT | CASSIVDGKLFF
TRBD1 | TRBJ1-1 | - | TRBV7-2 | TGTGCCAGCAGCGTCAGGGGGCTGGACACTGAAGCTTTCTTT | CASSVRGLDTEAFF
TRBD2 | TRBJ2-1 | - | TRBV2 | TGTGCCAGCAGTGAAGGCGGGGGGGCCTATGAGCAGTTCTTC | CASSEGGGAYEQFF
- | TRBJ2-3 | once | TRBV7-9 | TGTGCCAGCAGCTTAGTCGCTTCTACGGCAGATACGCAGTATTTT | CASSLVASTADTQYF
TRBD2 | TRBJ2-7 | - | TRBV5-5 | TGTGCCAGCAGCTCATCCGGACTAGCGCTGACCTACGAGCAGTACTTC | CASSSSGLALTYEQYF
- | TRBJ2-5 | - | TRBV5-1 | TGCGCCAGCAGCTTGACAGGCATCCAAGAGACCCAGTACTTC | CASSLTGIQETQYF